The 14 T cell receptor beta chains below all came from one sample that was sequenced in a study of blood T cell repertoires in COVID-19. The protocol was immunoSEQ multiplex PCR, while the TCRdb copy is restricted to in-frame clones and leaves out a portion. Here the sample spans 160,000 or so clones, approximately 81% being singletons. The specimen sequenced was peripheral blood. The source of these receptors is a man between 40 and 49 years old with acute or convalescent COVID-19.

Here the CDR3 DNA reads TGTGCCAGCAGGGGAACCGGGACTAGAGAGTTCTTC. As protein: CASRGTGTREFF. V usage is TRBV7-9 and J usage is TRBJ2-1; 8 nucleotides match TRBD2. The CDR3 extends over 12 amino acids. Germline-derived CDR1 and CDR2 are SEHNR and FQNEAQ (reference sequence). Losses at the gene ends were 6 bases for V and 14 bases for J; bases not matched to a gene: 9.

This clone was recorded once. The V gene is TRBV7-9, the J gene TRBJ2-7; perhaps TRBD1 as D (6 bases). The V end lost 5 bases, the J end lost 6 bases, and 14 bases lay between the germline ends. The CDR3 has 13 residues. Germline-derived CDR1 and CDR2 are SEHNR and FQNEAQ (reference sequence). The DNA of the CDR3 is TGTGCCAGCAGCGTATATTCAGGGGTCGAGCAGTACTTC. It specifies CASSVYSGVEQYF.

The V gene is TRBV11-3, the J gene TRBJ2-1; TRBD1 is a possible D gene (5 bases). In germline, CDR1 is SGHNT, CDR2 YENEEA. CDR3 length: 16 amino acids. Trimming cost V 3 bases and J 7 bases, with 19 bases left between them. The CDR3: CASSLSGSRAGNEQFF. The CDR3, as DNA: TGTGCCAGCAGCTTGAGTGGGTCCAGGGCTGGAAATGAGCAGTTCTTC.

The V gene is TRBV28, the J gene TRBJ1-2; TRBD1 matches at 7 bases. Germline V CDR1 and CDR2: MDHEN, SYDVKM. V was clipped by 1 base and J by 6 bases; unmatched bases: 8. This CDR3 is 15 amino acids long. CDR3 coding DNA: TGTGCCAGCAGTTTATCGGCGGGACAGCGAGATGGCTACACCTTC. Translating it yields CASSLSAGQRDGYTF.

A word on this clone: Other nucleotide sequences in the sample specify the same CDR3. The gene calls are TRBV5-4 and TRBJ1-3; TRBD1 is a possible D gene (5 bases). The CDR3 has 14 amino acids. V gave up 1 base and J gave up 2 bases, with 7 bases separating them. The germline V gene encodes CDR1 SGHNT and CDR2 YYREEE (reference sequence). The CDR3 protein is CASSLRGAGNTIYF. CDR3 DNA sequence: TGTGCCAGCAGCTTGAGGGGTGCTGGAAACACCATATATTTT.

This clone was counted a few times. The gene calls are TRBV5-6 and TRBJ2-2; no clear D gene. The germline V gene encodes CDR1 SGHDT and CDR2 YYEEEE. The ends were cut back, 0 bases at V and 1 base at J, with 4 bases in the middle. This CDR3 is built from 14 residues. The CDR3 reads CASSLGVNTGELFF. Here the CDR3 DNA reads TGTGCCAGCAGCTTGGGCGTGAACACCGGGGAGCTGTTTTTT.

CDR3 protein: CASSRRQGAETQYF. The CDR3, as DNA: TGTGCCAGTAGTCGCAGACAGGGGGCAGAGACCCAGTACTTC. J is TRBJ2-5 and V is TRBV19, with 10 nucleotides matching TRBD1. CDR1 LNHDA and CDR2 SQIVND come from the germline V gene (reference sequence). The CDR3 runs to 14 residues. After removal of 5 bases from V and 4 bases from J, the junction contained 4 bases not matched to a gene.

The rearrangement links TRBV4-3 to TRBJ1-6; D remains ambiguous. Germline assignment: CDR1 LGHNA and CDR2 YSLEER. Trimming took off 5 bases at V and 10 bases at J, with 12 bases between the two ends. There are 13 residues in the CDR3. In nucleotides, the CDR3 is TGCGCCAGCAGCGAGGGAGTAGCGTCACCCCTCCACTTT. Encoded protein: CASSEGVASPLHF.

J is TRBJ1-4 and V is TRBV30, with unresolved D. The germline V and J ends were trimmed by 8 bases and 3 bases, with 19 bases remaining between them. Germline lookup yields CDR1 GTSNPN and CDR2 SVGIG (reference sequence). The CDR3 runs 15 residues. CDR3 in DNA: TGTGCCGCCCCCCGTGACTCGGTCGCTAATGAAAAACTGTTTTTT. As protein: CAAPRDSVANEKLFF.

The rearrangement joins TRBV4-3 to TRBJ1-3, with D unresolved. V lost 2 bases and J lost 2, with 16 bases in between. Germline loops: CDR1 LGHNA, CDR2 YSLEER. The CDR3 has 17 residues. The CDR3 coding sequence is TGCGCCAGCAGCCAAACAAATTTGGCGCGGCCTGGAAACACCATATATTTT. This codes for CASSQTNLARPGNTIYF.

This clone was counted a single time. The genes are TRBV7-9 and TRBJ1-2; D unclear. Germline CDR1 is SEHNR and CDR2 is FQNEAQ (reference sequence). Trimming removed 1 base from V and 4 bases from J, with 13 bases in between. The CDR3 totals 15 residues. CDR3 nucleotide sequence: TGTGCCAGCAGCTTAGTGGGGAGCTTAGGCTATGGCTACACCTTC. The encoded protein is CASSLVGSLGYGYTF. The full variable domain, in which reference TRBV7-9 and TRBJ1-2 provide the parts outside the CDR3, is DTGVSQNPRHKITKRGQNVTFRCDPISEHNRLYWYRQTLGQGPEFLTYFQNEAQLEKSRLLSDRFSAERPKGSFSTLEIQRTEQGDSAMYLCASSLVGSLGYGYTFGSGTRLTVV.

CDR3: CASSYSTANYNEQFF. The CDR3 DNA reads as TGTGCCAGCAGTTACTCGACAGCCAACTACAATGAGCAGTTCTTC. The chain couples TRBV6-5 to TRBJ2-1; a weak D match, TRBD1 (5 bases). V lost 0 bases and J 3 bases, leaving 9 bases between the germline ends. This CDR3 is built from 15 residues. CDR1 and CDR2 from the germline V gene are MNHEY and SVGAGI.

V and J are TRBV6-2 or TRBV6-3 and TRBJ1-4; TRBD1 might be the D (6 bases). V lost 5 bases to trimming and J lost 6 bases, with 16 bases between them. Looked up from germline, CDR1 is MNHEY and CDR2 is SVGEGT. This CDR3 is built from 15 residues. Here the CDR3 reads CASSPKGEPHEKLFF. CDR3 DNA: TGTGCCAGCAGTCCCAAGGGGGAGCCCCATGAAAAACTGTTTTTT.

The rearrangement joins TRBV2 to TRBJ1-6; D is ambiguous. The CDR3 is made up of 14 amino acids. CDR1 and CDR2 from the germline V gene are SNHLY and FYNNEI. Trimming took off 4 bases at V and 7 bases at J, with 11 bases between the two ends. CDR3 amino acids: CASSATRVNSPLHF. The CDR3 bases are TGTGCCAGCAGTGCCACGAGGGTCAATTCACCCCTCCACTTT.